This T cell receptor (beta chain) is drawn from a study of blood T cell repertoires in COVID-19 (dated by TCRdb to 2018 to 2021). Regarding the complete study: Samples covering the acute and convalescent phases of COVID-19 were provided by collaborators in the United States, Italy and Spain. Nearly every sample came with metadata listing a de-identified subject ID, COVID-19 status, age in years and sex. Subjects who had been exposed to COVID-19, were actively infected with it, or had recovered from it provided the deeply sampled blood TCRbeta repertoires that made up the dataset. Where available, HLA class I and class II types were obtained from metadata supplied by the sample provider rather than from assay-based typing. The samples were drawn from two sources: the first 160 participants of the ongoing ImmuneRACE study, and fewer than 1,500 subjects contributed by 6 global collaborators. The material from the prospective study consisted of cDNA or gDNA derived from T cells, B-cell-depleted T cells, or PBMCs. The repertoires were released in a freely available public database intended as a resource for research on the immune response to SARS-CoV-2. Here is what the overall study found, with its caveats: How much clinical and demographic metadata was included differed by source and by participant, and the metadata was provided uncurated.

The immunoSEQ Assay, a bias-controlled multiplex PCR, was used to amplify TCRbeta CDR3 regions from genomic DNA. Processing in the source paper ran as follows. The number of nucleated cells in each sample was estimated by amplification of reference gene primers within the assay. To quantify the absolute abundance of each unique TCRbeta CDR3 rearrangement, sequence reads were collapsed and filtered. For each sample, productive Simpson clonality was calculated by taking the square root of Simpson's diversity index across productive rearrangements. What TCRdb holds here is the immuneACCESS table cut down to in-frame rearrangements. Part of the clones is not present; checked against another copy, under half of the missing clones reflect an unresolved V gene, and the others are unexplained. V and J calls and clone size are given by that table; D and trimming were obtained from the DNA. The table for this sample lists roughly 80,000 clones; over 75% of them were counted only once. Together, the top ten hold about 9.9% of the sample.

Whole blood was collected in K2EDTA tubes by collaborating institutions according to the institutions' own protocols. For TCRbeta analysis, collaborators shipped samples in one of three forms: frozen whole blood, isolated PBMCs, or DNA extracted from either of those sample types. About this clone itself: No cognate antigen has been identified for it. The record has no base qualities; no much larger clone is one base away.

The CDR3 contains 16 residues, cysteine and phenylalanine counted. Kept here is only the CDR3 DNA, which spans 48 bases and is read in frame from base 1. From the germline V gene, CDR1 is SGHTS and CDR2 is YDEGEE. V is pruned by 5 bases and J by 1 base, leaving 9 bases of the junction without a gene match. The sequenced sample was peripheral blood. The rearranged chain carries TRBV5-8 and TRBJ1-1; 9 junctional bases match TRBD1. This receptor was obtained from a human donor in a cohort sampled during active COVID-19. The CDR3 sequence is CASRVNRGRGNTEAFF. The DNA reads as follows: TGTGCCAGCAGAGTAAACAGGGGGCGTGGGAACACTGAAGCTTTCTTT.